The clone carrying this TCR beta chain was found a few times. Its antigen remains unidentified. This specimen comes from a study of shared clonotypes between healthy human individuals. Study details: Three plates were used per donor for CD4 naive, three for CD4 memory, two for CD8 naive and one for CD8 memory. Study-wide findings and caveats: Non-shared clonotypes had lower generation probabilities than those shared by all four donors.

TCRdb's table, derived via immunoSEQ multiplex PCR, lists solely in-frame clones and lacks some. The sample shows roughly 1.4 million clones, just under 99% of them seen only once. CDR1 SGDLS and CDR2 YYNGEE come from the germline V gene. V lost 0 bases to trimming and J lost 6 bases, with 10 bases between them. This CDR3 is built from 13 residues. This sequence originates from a man aged 30 to 39 in good health. Sequenced material: naive CD4+ T cells sorted from blood. Subset meaning: CD45RA+ positively selected. The chain combines TRBV9 with TRBJ2-7; D may be TRBD1 (6 bases). CDR3 loop: CASSVERTAEQYF. DNA of the CDR3: TGTGCCAGCAGCGTAGAAAGGACAGCCGAGCAGTACTTC.